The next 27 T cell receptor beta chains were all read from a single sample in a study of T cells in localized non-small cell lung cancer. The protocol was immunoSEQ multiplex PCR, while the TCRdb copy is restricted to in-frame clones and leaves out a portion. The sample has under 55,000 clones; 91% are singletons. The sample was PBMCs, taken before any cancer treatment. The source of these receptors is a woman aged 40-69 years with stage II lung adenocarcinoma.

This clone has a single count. CDR3 sequence: CASSPLGGNYEQYF. The DNA of the CDR3 is TGTGCCAGCAGTCCACTGGGGGGGAACTACGAGCAGTACTTC. The chain recombines TRBV9 with TRBJ2-7, with 7 bases matching TRBD2. V was clipped by 5 bases and J by 3 bases; unmatched bases: 8. CDR1 is SGDLS and CDR2 is YYNGEE in the germline V gene. This CDR3 contains 14 residues.

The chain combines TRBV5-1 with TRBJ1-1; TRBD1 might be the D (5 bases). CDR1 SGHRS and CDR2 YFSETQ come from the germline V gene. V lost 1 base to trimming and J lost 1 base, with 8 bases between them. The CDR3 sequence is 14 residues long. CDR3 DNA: TGCGCCAGCAGCTTGTACGGGACGAACACTGAAGCTTTCTTT. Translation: CASSLYGTNTEAFF.

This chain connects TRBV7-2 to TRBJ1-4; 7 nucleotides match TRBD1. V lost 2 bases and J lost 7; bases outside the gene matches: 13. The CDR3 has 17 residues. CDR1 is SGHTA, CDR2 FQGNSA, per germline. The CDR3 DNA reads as TGTGCCAGCAGCTTACACAGGGGAGCGTTAACTGGTGAAAAACTGTTTTTT. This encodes CASSLHRGALTGEKLFF. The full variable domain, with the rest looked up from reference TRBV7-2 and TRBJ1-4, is GAGVSQSPSNKVTEKGKDVELRCDPISGHTALYWYRQSLGQGLEFLIYFQGNSAPDKSGLPSDRFSAERTGGSVSTLTIQRTQQEDSAVYLCASSLHRGALTGEKLFFGSGTQLSVL.

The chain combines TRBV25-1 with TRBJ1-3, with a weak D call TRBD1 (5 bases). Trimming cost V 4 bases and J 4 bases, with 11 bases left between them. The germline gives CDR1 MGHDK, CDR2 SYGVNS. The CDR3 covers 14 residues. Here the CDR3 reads CASSGDSFGNTIYF. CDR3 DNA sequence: TGTGCCAGCAGTGGAGACAGTTTCGGAAACACCATATATTTT.

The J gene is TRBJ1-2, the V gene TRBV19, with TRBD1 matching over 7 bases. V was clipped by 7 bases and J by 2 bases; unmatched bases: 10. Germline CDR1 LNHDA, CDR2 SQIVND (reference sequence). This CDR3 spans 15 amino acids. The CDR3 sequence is CASKGQGVGNYGYTF. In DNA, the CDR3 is TGTGCCAGTAAGGGGCAGGGGGTCGGGAACTATGGCTACACCTTC. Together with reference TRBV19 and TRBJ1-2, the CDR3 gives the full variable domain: DGGITQSPKYLFRKEGQNVTLSCEQNLNHDAMYWYRQDPGQGLRLIYYSQIVNDFQKGDIAEGYSVSREKKESFPLTVTSAQKNPTAFYLCASKGQGVGNYGYTFGSGTRLTVV.

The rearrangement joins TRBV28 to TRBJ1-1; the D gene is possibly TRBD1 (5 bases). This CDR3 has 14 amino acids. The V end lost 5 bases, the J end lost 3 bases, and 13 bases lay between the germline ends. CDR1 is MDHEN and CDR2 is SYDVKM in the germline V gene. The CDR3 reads CASSVRDGYTEAFF. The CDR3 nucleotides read TGTGCCAGCAGTGTTCGGGACGGGTACACTGAAGCTTTCTTT.

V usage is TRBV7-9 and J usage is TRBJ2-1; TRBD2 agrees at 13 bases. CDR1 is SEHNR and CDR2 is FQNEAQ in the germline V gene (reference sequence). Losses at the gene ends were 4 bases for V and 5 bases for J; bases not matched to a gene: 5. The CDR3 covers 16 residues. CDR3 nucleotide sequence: TGTGCCAGCAGCTCCCGACTAGCGGGAGGACACAATGAGCAGTTCTTC. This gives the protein CASSSRLAGGHNEQFF.

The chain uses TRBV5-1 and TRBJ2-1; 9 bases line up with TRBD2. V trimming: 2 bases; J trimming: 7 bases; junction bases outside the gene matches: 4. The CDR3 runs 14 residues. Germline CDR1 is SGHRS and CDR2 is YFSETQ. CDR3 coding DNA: TGCGCCAGCAGCTTCGGTAGCGGGAGTAATGAGCAGTTCTTC. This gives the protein CASSFGSGSNEQFF.

This CDR3 reads CASSRTTAETQYF. The CDR3, as DNA: TGTGCCAGCTCCAGGACTACCGCAGAGACCCAGTACTTC. The chain combines TRBV18 with TRBJ2-5, with D maybe TRBD2 (6 bases). The CDR3 spans 13 residues. Germline CDR1 is KGHSH and CDR2 is LQKENI. Trimming left V 6 bases short and J 4 bases short, with 12 bases between.

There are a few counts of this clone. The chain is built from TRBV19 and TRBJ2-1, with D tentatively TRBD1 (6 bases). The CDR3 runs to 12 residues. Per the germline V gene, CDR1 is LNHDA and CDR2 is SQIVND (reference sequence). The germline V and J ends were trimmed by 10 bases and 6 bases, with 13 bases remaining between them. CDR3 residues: CATGAPRNEQFF. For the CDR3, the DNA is TGTGCCACAGGGGCCCCACGCAATGAGCAGTTCTTC.

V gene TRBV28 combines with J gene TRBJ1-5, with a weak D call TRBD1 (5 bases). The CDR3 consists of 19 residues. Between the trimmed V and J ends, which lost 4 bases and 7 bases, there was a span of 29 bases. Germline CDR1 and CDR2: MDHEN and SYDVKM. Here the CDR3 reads CASSSSGAGVLSNEQPQHF. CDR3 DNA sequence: TGTGCCAGCAGTTCTTCCGGCGCGGGGGTTCTCTCCAATGAGCAGCCCCAGCATTTT.

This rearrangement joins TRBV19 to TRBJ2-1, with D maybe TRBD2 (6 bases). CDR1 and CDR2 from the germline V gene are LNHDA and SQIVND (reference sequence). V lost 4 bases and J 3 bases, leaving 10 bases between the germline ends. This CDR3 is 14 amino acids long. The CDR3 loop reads CASSTISGYNEQFF. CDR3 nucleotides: TGTGCCAGTAGTACCATTAGCGGCTACAATGAGCAGTTCTTC.

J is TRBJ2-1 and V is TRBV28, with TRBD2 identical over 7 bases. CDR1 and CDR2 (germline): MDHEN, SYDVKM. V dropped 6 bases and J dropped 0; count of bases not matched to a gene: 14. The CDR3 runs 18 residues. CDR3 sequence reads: CASSHPRGVADSYNEQFF. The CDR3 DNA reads TGTGCCAGCAGCCACCCCCGGGGGGTAGCGGACTCCTACAATGAGCAGTTCTTC.

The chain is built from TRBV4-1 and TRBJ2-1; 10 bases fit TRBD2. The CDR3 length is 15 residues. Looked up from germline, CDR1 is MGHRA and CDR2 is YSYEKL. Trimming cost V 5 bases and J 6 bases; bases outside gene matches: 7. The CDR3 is CASSYGTSASNEQFF. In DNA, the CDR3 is TGCGCCAGCAGCTACGGGACTAGCGCCTCCAATGAGCAGTTCTTC.

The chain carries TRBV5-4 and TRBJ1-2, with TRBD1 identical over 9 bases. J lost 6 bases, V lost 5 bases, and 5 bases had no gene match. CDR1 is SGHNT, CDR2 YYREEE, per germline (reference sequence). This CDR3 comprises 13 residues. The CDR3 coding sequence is TGTGCCAGCAGTCGGGACAGGGTTAATGGCTACACCTTC. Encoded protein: CASSRDRVNGYTF.

The CDR3 bases are TGTGCCAGTAGTATGGTAGCGGGAGGACCGAACACCGGGGAGCTGTTTTTT. Protein sequence: CASSMVAGGPNTGELFF. V usage is TRBV19 and J usage is TRBJ2-2; 10 bases are shared with TRBD2. V gave up 3 bases and J gave up 0 bases; unmatched junction bases: 4. This CDR3 contains 17 residues. Germline V gene lookup returns CDR1 LNHDA and CDR2 SQIVND (reference sequence).

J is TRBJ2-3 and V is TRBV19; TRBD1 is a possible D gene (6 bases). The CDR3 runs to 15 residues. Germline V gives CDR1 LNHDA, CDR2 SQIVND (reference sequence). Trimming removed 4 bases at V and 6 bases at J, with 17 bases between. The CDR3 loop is CASSRQGLGKDTQYF. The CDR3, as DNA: TGTGCCAGTAGTAGGCAGGGGCTAGGAAAGGATACGCAGTATTTT.

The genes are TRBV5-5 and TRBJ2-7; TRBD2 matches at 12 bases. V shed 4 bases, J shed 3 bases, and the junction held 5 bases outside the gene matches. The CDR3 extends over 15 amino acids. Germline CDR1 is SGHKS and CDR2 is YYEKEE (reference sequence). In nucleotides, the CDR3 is TGTGCCAGCAGCCGAGAGACTAGCGGGAGCTACGAGCAGTACTTC. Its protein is CASSRETSGSYEQYF.

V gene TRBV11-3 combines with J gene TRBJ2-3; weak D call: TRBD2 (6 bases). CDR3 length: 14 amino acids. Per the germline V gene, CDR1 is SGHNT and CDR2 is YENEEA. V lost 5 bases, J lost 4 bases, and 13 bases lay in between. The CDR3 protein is CASSRGGGPDTQYF. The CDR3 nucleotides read TGTGCCAGCAGCCGTGGAGGAGGGCCAGATACGCAGTATTTT.

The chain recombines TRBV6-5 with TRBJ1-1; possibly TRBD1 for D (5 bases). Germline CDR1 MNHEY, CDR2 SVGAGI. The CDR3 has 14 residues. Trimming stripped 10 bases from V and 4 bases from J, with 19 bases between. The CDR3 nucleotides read TGTGCCACCGGACGGGGCTTAGAGGGCACTGAAGCTTTCTTT. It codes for CATGRGLEGTEAFF.

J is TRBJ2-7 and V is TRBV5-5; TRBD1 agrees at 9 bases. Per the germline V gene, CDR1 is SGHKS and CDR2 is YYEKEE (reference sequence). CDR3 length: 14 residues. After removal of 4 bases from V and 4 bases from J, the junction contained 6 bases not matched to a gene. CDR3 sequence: CASSHTGGEYEQYF. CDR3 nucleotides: TGTGCCAGCAGCCATACAGGGGGCGAGTACGAGCAGTACTTC.

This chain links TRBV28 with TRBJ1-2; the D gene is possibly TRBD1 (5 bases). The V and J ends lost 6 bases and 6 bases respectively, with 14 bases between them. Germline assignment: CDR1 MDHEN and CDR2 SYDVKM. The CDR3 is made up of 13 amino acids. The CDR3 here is CASRLQAPNGYTF. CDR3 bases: TGTGCCAGCAGACTACAGGCCCCGAATGGCTACACCTTC.

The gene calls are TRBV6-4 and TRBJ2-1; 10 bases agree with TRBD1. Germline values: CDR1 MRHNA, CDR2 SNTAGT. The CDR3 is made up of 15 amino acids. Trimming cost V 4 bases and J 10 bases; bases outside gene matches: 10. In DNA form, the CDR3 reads TGTGCCAGCAGTGCTGACAGGGGGCGAGAAAGAGAGCAGTTCTTC. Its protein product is CASSADRGREREQFF.

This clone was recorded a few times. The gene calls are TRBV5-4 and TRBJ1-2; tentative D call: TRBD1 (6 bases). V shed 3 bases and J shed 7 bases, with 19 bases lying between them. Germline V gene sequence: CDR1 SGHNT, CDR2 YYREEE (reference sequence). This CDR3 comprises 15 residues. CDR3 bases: TGTGCCAGCAGCTCGGCCGGCCTCAGGGGAAGTGGCTACACCTTC. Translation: CASSSAGLRGSGYTF.

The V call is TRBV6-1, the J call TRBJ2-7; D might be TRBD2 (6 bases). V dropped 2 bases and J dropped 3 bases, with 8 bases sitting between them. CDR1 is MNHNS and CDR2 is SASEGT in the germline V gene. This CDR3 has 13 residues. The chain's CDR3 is CASSERGGYEQYF. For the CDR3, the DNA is TGTGCCAGCAGTGAAAGGGGAGGCTACGAGCAGTACTTC.

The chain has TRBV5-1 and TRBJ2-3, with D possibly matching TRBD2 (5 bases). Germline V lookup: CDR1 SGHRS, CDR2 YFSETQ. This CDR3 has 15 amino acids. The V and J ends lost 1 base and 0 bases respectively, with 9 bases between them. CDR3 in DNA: TGCGCCAGCAGCTTGAGAGCGGAGAGCACAGATACGCAGTATTTT. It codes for CASSLRAESTDTQYF.

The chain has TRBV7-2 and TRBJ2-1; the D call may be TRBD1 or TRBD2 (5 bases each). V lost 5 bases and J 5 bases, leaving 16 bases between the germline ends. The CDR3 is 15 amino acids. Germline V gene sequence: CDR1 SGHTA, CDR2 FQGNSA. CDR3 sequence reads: CASSRLGTSHNEQFF. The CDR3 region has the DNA TGTGCCAGCAGCCGTCTCGGGACGTCTCACAATGAGCAGTTCTTC.